A single TCR beta chain is shown here with its context. No antigen is known for it. This specimen belongs to a study of T cell responses to AZD1222 COVID-19 vaccine. Produced via immunoSEQ multiplex PCR; TCRdb's table is partial and in-frame only. This table holds more than 140,000 clones, around 88% found once. This CDR3 has 12 residues. The V end was cut by 2 bases, the J end by 8 bases, with 7 bases between. Findings and limits, study-wide: Nearly half of spike-specific TCRs reportedly target unmutated variant regions. When two AZD1222 doses had been given, Spike-specific TCR breadth and depth rose.

The V gene is TRBV12-3 or TRBV12-4, the J gene TRBJ2-1; tentatively, D is TRBD1 (5 bases). Sequencing was performed on peripheral blood, taken on day 0 of MenACWY control vaccination. The source is an adult in good health. The CDR3 DNA is TGTGCCAGCAGTTTATGGGGCCATGAGCAGTTCTTC. As protein: CASSLWGHEQFF.